Sequencing of this T cell receptor (beta chain) was carried out in a study of T cell responses to AZD1222 COVID-19 vaccine. CDR3 size: 11 residues. The V gene lost 6 bases and the J gene lost 9 bases, with 8 bases spanning the gap. Germline CDR1 reads KGHDR; CDR2 reads SFDVKD. Whole-study results and caveats: Repertoires were collected only later (after the peak T cell response had occurred).

Sequencing used immunoSEQ multiplex PCR; TCRdb keeps in-frame clones, though not all of them. The table records 95,000 to 130,000 clones, roughly 84% of them present only once. Concerning this clone itself: What it binds is not known.

The V and J genes are TRBV24-1 and TRBJ2-1; D gene ambiguous. Material: peripheral blood, obtained on day 0 of AZD1222 vaccination. The receptor comes from an adult in good health. The CDR3 nucleotides read TGTGCCACCAGTAGCCGGGTTGAGCAGTTCTTC. Translation gives CATSSRVEQFF.